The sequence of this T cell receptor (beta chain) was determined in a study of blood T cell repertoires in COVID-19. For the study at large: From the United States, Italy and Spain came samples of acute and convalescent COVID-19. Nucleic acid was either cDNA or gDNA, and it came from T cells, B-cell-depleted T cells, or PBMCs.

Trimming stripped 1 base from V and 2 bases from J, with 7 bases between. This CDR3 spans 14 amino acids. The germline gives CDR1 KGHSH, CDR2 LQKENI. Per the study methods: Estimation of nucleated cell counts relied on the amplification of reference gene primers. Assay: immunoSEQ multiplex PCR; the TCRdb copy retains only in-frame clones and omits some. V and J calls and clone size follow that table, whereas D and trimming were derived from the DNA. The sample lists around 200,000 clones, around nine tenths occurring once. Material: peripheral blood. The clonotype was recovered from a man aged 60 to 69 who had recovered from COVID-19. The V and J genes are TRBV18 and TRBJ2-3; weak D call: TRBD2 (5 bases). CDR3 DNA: TGTGCCAGCTCACCACAGGAGGTCACAGATACGCAGTATTTT. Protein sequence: CASSPQEVTDTQYF.